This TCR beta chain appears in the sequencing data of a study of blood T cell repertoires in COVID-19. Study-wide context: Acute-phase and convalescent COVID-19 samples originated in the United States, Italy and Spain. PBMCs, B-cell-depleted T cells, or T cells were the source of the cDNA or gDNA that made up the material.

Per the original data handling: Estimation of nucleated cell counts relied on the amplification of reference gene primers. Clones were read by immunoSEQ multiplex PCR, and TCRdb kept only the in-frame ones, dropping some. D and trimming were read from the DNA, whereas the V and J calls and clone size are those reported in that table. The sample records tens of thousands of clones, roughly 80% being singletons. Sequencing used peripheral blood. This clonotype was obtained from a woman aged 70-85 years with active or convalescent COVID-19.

The CDR3 region has the DNA TGTGCCAGCAGCCAACCTACAGGGGGCGGCTACACCTTC. The encoded protein is CASSQPTGGGYTF. The V call is TRBV14, the J call TRBJ1-2; TRBD1 aligns across 9 bases. Germline trimming cut 2 bases from V and 8 bases from J; bases unmatched to any gene: 3. The CDR3 has 13 amino acids. Germline values: CDR1 SGHDN, CDR2 FVKESK.